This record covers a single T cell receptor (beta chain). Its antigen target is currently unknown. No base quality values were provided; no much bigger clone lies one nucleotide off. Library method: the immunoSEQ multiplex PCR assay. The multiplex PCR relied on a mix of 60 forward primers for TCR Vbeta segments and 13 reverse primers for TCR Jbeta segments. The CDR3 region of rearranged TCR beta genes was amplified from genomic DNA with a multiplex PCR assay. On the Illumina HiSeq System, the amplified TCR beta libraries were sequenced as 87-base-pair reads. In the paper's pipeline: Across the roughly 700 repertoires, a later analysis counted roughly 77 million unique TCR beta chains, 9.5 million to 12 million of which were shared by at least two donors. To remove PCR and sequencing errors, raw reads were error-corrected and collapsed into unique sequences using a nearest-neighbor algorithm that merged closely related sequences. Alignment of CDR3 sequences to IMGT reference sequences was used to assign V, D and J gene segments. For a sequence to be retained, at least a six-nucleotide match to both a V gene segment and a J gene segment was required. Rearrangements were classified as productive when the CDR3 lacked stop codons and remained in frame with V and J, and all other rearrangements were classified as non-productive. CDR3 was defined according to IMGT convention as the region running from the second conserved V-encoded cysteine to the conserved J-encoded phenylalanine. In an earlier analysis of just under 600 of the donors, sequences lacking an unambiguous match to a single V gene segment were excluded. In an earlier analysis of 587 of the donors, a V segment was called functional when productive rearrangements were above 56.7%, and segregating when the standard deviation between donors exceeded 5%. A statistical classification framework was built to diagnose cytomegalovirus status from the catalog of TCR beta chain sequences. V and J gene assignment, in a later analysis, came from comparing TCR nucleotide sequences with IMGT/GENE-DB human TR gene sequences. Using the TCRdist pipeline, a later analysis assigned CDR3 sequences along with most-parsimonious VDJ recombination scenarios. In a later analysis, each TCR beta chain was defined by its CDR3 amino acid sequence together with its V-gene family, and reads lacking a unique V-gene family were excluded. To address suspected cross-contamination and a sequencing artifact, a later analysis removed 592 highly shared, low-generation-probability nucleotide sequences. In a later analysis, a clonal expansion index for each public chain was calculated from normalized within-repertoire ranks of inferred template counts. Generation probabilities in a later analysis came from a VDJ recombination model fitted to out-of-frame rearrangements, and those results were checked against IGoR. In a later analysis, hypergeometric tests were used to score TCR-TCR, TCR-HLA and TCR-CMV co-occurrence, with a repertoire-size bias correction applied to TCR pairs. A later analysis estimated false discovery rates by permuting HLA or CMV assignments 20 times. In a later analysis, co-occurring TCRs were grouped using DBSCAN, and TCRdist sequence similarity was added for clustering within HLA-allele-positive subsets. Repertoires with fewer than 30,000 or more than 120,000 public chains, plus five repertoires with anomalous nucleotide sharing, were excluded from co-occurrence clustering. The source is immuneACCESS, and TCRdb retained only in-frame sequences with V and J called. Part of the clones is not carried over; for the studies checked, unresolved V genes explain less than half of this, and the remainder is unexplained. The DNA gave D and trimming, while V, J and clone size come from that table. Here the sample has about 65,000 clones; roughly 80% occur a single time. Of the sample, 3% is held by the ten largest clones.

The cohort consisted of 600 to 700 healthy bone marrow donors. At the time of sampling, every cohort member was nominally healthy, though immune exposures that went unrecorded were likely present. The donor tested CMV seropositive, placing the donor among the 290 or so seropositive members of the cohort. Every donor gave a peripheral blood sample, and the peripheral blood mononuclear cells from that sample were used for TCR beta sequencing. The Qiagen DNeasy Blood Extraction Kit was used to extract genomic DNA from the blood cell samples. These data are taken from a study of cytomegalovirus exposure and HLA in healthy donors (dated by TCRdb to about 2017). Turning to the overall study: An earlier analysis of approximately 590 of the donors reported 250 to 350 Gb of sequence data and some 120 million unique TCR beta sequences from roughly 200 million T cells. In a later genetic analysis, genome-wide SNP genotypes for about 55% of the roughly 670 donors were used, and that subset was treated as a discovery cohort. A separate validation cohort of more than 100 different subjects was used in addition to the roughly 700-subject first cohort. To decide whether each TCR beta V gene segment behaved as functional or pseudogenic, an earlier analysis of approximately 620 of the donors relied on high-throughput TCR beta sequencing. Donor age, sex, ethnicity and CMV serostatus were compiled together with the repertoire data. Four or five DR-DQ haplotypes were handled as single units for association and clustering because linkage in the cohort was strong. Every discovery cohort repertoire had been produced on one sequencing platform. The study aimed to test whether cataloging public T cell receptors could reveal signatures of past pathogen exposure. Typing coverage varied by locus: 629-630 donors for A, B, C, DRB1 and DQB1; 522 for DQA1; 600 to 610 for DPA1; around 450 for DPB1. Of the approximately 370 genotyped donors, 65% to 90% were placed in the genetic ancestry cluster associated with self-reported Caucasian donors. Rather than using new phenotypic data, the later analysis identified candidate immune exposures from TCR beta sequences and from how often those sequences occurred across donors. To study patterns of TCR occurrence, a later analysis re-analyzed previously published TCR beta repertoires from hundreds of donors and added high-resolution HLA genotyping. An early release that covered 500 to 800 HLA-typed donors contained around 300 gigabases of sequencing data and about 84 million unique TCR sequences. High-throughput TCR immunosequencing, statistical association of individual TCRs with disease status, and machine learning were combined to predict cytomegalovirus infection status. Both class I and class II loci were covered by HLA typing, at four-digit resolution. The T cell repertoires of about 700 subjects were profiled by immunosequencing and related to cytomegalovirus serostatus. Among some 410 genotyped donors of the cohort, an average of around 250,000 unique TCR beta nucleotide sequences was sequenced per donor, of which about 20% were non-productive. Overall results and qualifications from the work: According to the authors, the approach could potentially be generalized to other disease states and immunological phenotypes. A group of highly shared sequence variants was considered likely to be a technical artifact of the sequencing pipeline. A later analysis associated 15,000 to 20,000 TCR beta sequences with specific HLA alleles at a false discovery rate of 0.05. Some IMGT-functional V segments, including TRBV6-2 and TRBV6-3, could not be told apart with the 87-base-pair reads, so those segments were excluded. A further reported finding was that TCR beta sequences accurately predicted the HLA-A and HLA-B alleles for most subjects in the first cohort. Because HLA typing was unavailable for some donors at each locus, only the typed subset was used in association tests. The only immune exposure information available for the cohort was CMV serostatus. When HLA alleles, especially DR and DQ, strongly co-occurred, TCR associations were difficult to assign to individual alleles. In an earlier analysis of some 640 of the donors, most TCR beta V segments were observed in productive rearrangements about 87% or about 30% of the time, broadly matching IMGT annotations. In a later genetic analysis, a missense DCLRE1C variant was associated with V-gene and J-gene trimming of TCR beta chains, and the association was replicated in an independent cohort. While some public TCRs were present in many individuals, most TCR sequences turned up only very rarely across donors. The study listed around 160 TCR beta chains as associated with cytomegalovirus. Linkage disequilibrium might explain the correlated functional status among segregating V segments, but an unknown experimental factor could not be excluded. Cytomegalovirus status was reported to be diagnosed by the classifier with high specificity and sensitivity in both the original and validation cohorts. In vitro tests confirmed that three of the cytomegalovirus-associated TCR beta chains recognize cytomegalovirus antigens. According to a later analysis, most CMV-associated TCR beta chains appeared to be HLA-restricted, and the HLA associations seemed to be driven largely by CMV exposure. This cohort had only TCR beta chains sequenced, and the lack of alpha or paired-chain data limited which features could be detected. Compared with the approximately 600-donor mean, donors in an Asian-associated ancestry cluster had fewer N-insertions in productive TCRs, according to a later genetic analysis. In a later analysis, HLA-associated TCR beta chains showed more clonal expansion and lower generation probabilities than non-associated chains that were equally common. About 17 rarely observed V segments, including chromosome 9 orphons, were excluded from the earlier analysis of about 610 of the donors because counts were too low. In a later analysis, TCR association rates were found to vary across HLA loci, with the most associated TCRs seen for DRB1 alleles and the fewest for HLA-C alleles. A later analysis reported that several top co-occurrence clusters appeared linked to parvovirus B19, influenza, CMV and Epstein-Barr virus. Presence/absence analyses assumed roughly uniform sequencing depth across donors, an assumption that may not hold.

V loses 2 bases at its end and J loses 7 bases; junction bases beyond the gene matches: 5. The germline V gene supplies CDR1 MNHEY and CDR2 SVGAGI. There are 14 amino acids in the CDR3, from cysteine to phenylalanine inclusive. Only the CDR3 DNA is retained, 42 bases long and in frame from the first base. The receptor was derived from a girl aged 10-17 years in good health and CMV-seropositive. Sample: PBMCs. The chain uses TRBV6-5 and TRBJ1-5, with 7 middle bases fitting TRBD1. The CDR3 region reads CASSYGGDRQPQHF. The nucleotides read TGTGCCAGCAGTTACGGAGGGGACAGACAGCCCCAGCATTTT.